The 15 T cell receptor beta chains given below trace back to one sample, sequenced in a study of radiotherapy plus CTLA-4 blockade in lung cancer. TCRdb's copy holds only in-frame clones and misses some; the assay was immunoSEQ multiplex PCR. The top ten clones hold 4% to 6% of a sample with approximately 99,000 clones, about 91% of them seen once. The sequences come from peripheral blood, collected from a patient treated with radiotherapy plus ipilimumab. Every receptor here comes from a human donor with non-small cell lung cancer that progressed on radiotherapy plus ipilimumab.

CDR3 sequence: CSGVGRVNTEAFF. The CDR3 nucleotides are TGCAGCGGCGTTGGACGAGTAAACACTGAAGCTTTCTTT. The chain employs TRBV29-1 and TRBJ1-1, with D uncertain. This CDR3 contains 13 residues. Germline assignment: CDR1 SQVTM and CDR2 ANQGSEA. The V end was cut by 7 bases, the J end by 2 bases, with 14 bases between.

The chain is built from TRBV18 and TRBJ2-1; TRBD2 might be the D (6 bases). Between the trimmed V and J ends, which lost 1 base and 4 bases, there was a span of 11 bases. Germline CDR1 reads KGHSH; CDR2 reads LQKENI. CDR3 size: 15 residues. The CDR3 loop reads CASSPLAVTYNEQFF. CDR3 DNA: TGTGCCAGCTCACCACTAGCGGTAACTTACAATGAGCAGTTCTTC.

The genes are TRBV6-1 and TRBJ1-1; D ambiguous. The CDR3 is made up of 14 amino acids. V was trimmed by 4 bases and J by 3 bases, leaving 12 bases between them. Germline V lookup: CDR1 MNHNS, CDR2 SASEGT. Here the CDR3 reads CASSVKGRDTEAFF. The CDR3 DNA sequence: TGTGCCAGCAGTGTCAAGGGTAGGGACACTGAAGCTTTCTTT.

The chain links TRBV30 to TRBJ1-4; possibly TRBD1 for D (5 bases). The length of the CDR3 is 15 residues. The germline gives CDR1 GTSNPN, CDR2 SVGIG (reference sequence). Trimming stripped 5 bases from V and 8 bases from J, with 21 bases between. CDR3 loop: CAWYKRGLPREKLFF. Here the CDR3 DNA reads TGTGCCTGGTATAAAAGGGGCCTGCCTCGAGAAAAACTGTTTTTT. Drawing the rest from reference TRBV30 and TRBJ1-4, the complete variable domain is SQTIHQWPATLVQPVGSPLSLECTVEGTSNPNLYWYRQAAGRGLQLLFYSVGIGQISSEVPQNLSASRPQDRQFILSSKKLLLSDSGFYLCAWYKRGLPREKLFFGSGTQLSVL.

V is TRBV9 and J is TRBJ2-1; 12 bases line up with TRBD2. Germline CDR1 SGDLS, CDR2 YYNGEE. Germline trimming cut 0 bases from V and 9 bases from J; bases unmatched to any gene: 4. The CDR3 spans 15 residues. The CDR3 nucleotides are TGTGCCAGCAGCGTAGTGACTAGCGGGAGCGGTGAGCAGTTCTTC. This sequence encodes CASSVVTSGSGEQFF.

This rearrangement joins TRBV7-8 to TRBJ1-2; possible D gene TRBD1, 6 bases. V was clipped by 5 bases and J by 4 bases, with 11 bases between them. The CDR3 is 13 amino acids. The germline gives CDR1 SGHVS, CDR2 FQNEAQ. The CDR3 DNA follows: TGTGCCAGCAGCCCCGGGGGCCTCTATGGCTACACCTTC. This codes for CASSPGGLYGYTF.

The gene calls are TRBV6-6 and TRBJ1-5; a possible D gene is TRBD1 (6 bases). V lost 0 bases to trimming and J lost 2 bases, with 11 bases between them. CDR1 MNHNY and CDR2 SVGAGI come from the germline V gene (reference sequence). This CDR3 has 16 amino acids. The CDR3: CASSYSEGGGNQPQHF. CDR3 sequence (DNA): TGTGCCAGCAGTTACTCTGAGGGGGGGGGCAATCAGCCCCAGCATTTT.

The genes are TRBV27 and TRBJ2-6; D is undetermined. This CDR3 spans 15 amino acids. Deletions cut 5 bases from V and 0 bases from J, with 8 bases between. Germline V gene sequence: CDR1 MNHEY, CDR2 SMNVEV (reference sequence). The CDR3 loop is CASSPLGSGANVLTF. The DNA of the CDR3 is TGTGCCAGCAGTCCTTTAGGCTCTGGGGCCAACGTCCTGACTTTC.

The rearrangement joins TRBV5-6 to TRBJ1-3; 8 bases are shared with TRBD1. With V trimmed by 4 bases and J by 2 bases, 5 bases remained unmatched. CDR3 size: 15 residues. Germline CDR1 reads SGHDT; CDR2 reads YYEEEE. The CDR3 protein is CASSHPTGAGNTIYF. The CDR3 DNA reads TGTGCCAGCAGCCACCCGACAGGGGCTGGAAACACCATATATTTT.

J is TRBJ2-1 and V is TRBV5-1; TRBD2 matches at 11 bases. Germline lookup yields CDR1 SGHRS and CDR2 YFSETQ. J gave up 2 bases and V 0 bases, and 4 bases lay outside the gene matches. The CDR3 length is 17 residues. CDR3: CASSLVVAGGTYNEQFF. The CDR3 coding sequence is TGCGCCAGCAGCTTGGTGGTAGCGGGAGGGACCTACAATGAGCAGTTCTTC.

The V gene is TRBV2, the J gene TRBJ1-4; D remains ambiguous. Trimming removed 2 bases from V and 5 bases from J, with 6 bases in between. The CDR3 contains 13 residues. Per the germline V gene, CDR1 is SNHLY and CDR2 is FYNNEI. Here the CDR3 reads CASSEWRNEKLFF. In DNA form, the CDR3 reads TGTGCCAGCAGTGAATGGAGAAATGAAAAACTGTTTTTT. The variable domain in full, with the rest retrieved from reference TRBV2 and TRBJ1-4, is EPEVTQTPSHQVTQMGQEVILRCVPISNHLYFYWYRQILGQKVEFLVSFYNNEISEKSEIFDDQFSVERPDGSNFTLKIRSTKLEDSAMYFCASSEWRNEKLFFGSGTQLSVL.

The V and J genes are TRBV7-9 and TRBJ2-3; D is unresolved. CDR3 length equals 17 residues. Per germline, CDR1 SEHNR and CDR2 FQNEAQ (reference sequence). Trimming removed 3 bases at V and 2 bases at J, with 18 bases between. The CDR3, as DNA: TGTGCCAGCAGCTTGGCCCCGACCCCACTCCTCACAGATACGCAGTATTTT. Amino acid sequence: CASSLAPTPLLTDTQYF.

The rearrangement links TRBV2 to TRBJ1-5, with 8 positions matching TRBD1. Germline V gene lookup returns CDR1 SNHLY and CDR2 FYNNEI. The CDR3 has 14 amino acids. V dropped 5 bases and J dropped 4; count of bases not matched to a gene: 4. CDR3 residues: CASSFGQGNQPQHF. Written as DNA, the CDR3 is TGTGCCAGCAGTTTCGGACAGGGAAATCAGCCCCAGCATTTT.

The gene calls are TRBV5-1 and TRBJ1-4, with TRBD1 matching 9 bases. The CDR3 runs 14 residues. The J segment lost 8 bases and the V segment lost 2 bases, leaving 4 bases of the junction unmatched. CDR1 is SGHRS, CDR2 YFSETQ, per germline. The DNA of the CDR3 is TGCGCCAGCAGCTTCGGACAGGGGAGGGAAAAACTGTTTTTT. This encodes CASSFGQGREKLFF.

The chain links TRBV6-1 to TRBJ2-2; a possible D gene is TRBD1 (5 bases). Germline V gene data show CDR1 as MNHNS and CDR2 as SASEGT. V was cut by 8 bases and J by 5 bases, with 9 bases left in between. The CDR3 has 12 amino acids. The CDR3 region is CASGQITGELFF. In DNA form, the CDR3 reads TGTGCCAGCGGACAAATTACCGGGGAGCTGTTTTTT.